These 16 T cell receptor beta chains were all obtained from the same sample, sequenced in a study of Ad26.COV2.S vaccination and SARS-CoV-2 variants. Using immunoSEQ multiplex PCR, the repertoire was profiled, and TCRdb retains in-frame clones only, with some absent. The sample holds hundreds of thousands of clones, 80% to 95% seen once. Treatment in this sample: 15 to 20 received Ad26.COV2.S at low or high dose, single or two shots; roughly five received placebo; per-sample allocation not given. It was on day 63 after the first vaccine or placebo injection that samples were taken. Sample: peripheral blood, taken in a trial of Ad26.COV2.S vaccine versus placebo. These receptors were taken from a person between 18 and 60 years old who received the Ad26.COV2.S COVID-19 vaccine or a placebo.

The gene calls are TRBV14 and TRBJ2-1; D is uncertain. CDR1 and CDR2 from the germline V gene are SGHDN and FVKESK. The CDR3 is 12 residues long. Trimming stripped 3 bases from V and 7 bases from J, with 7 bases between. CDR3 sequence: CASSHGLNEQFF. In DNA, the CDR3 is TGTGCCAGCAGCCATGGGCTAAATGAGCAGTTCTTC.

The table lists this clone with a few counts. The chain links TRBV25-1 to TRBJ2-7, with D perhaps matching TRBD1 (5 bases). Germline-derived CDR1 and CDR2 are MGHDK and SYGVNS. Trimming removed 6 bases from V and 5 bases from J, with 8 bases in between. CDR3 length equals 11 residues. This chain's CDR3 is CASRGANEQYF. The CDR3 DNA follows: TGTGCCAGCAGAGGGGCGAACGAGCAGTACTTC.

CDR3 sequence: CASSEVSSNQPQHF. For the CDR3, the DNA is TGTGCCAGCAGTGAAGTGAGTAGCAATCAGCCCCAGCATTTT. The V and J genes are TRBV2 and TRBJ1-5; D remains ambiguous. The V gene's germline CDR1 is SNHLY and CDR2 FYNNEI. This CDR3 is built from 14 residues. Deletions cut 1 base from V and 0 bases from J, with 4 bases between.

DNA of the CDR3: TGTGCCAGCAGCGGAATGAACTATGGCTACACCTTC. This translates into CASSGMNYGYTF. J is TRBJ1-2 and V is TRBV13, with D unresolved. The germline CDR1 and CDR2 sequences are PRHDT and FYEKMQ (reference sequence). Trimming left V 5 bases short and J 2 bases short, with 6 bases between. The CDR3 is 12 residues long.

V is TRBV15 and J is TRBJ1-4; D might be TRBD1 (5 bases). This CDR3 comprises 15 residues. The germline CDR1 and CDR2 sequences are LNHNV and YYDKDF (reference sequence). Between the trimmed V and J ends, which lost 5 bases and 4 bases, there was a span of 14 bases. The DNA of the CDR3 is TGTGCCACCAGCCGGACGGACAAGGTTAATGAAAAACTGTTTTTT. Encoded protein: CATSRTDKVNEKLFF. The full variable domain, completed using reference TRBV15 and TRBJ1-4, is DAMVIQNPRYQVTQFGKPVTLSCSQTLNHNVMYWYQQKSSQAPKLLFHYYDKDFNNEADTPDNFQSRRPNTSFCFLDIRSPGLGDTAMYLCATSRTDKVNEKLFFGSGTQLSVL.

This rearrangement joins TRBV6-6 to TRBJ2-7; D perhaps matches TRBD2 (5 bases). CDR3 length: 13 residues. The germline gives CDR1 MNHNY, CDR2 SVGAGI (reference sequence). The V end lost 4 bases, the J end lost 3 bases, and 10 bases lay between the germline ends. The CDR3 DNA follows: TGTGCCAGCAGTTCTCCTAGCAGCTACGAGCAGTACTTC. Protein product: CASSSPSSYEQYF.

The chain uses TRBV11-2 and TRBJ2-4; 7 nucleotides agree with TRBD2. The CDR3 spans 19 residues. The V gene end was trimmed by 3 bases and the J gene end by 1 base; junction bases not matched to a gene: 15. Looked up from germline, CDR1 is SGHAT and CDR2 is FQNNGV. The CDR3 reads CASSFYPGGQVRAKNIQYF. Written as DNA, the CDR3 is TGTGCCAGCAGCTTTTATCCGGGAGGCCAAGTCCGGGCCAAAAACATTCAGTACTTC. Drawing the rest from reference TRBV11-2 and TRBJ2-4, the complete variable domain is EAGVAQSPRYKIIEKRQSVAFWCNPISGHATLYWYQQILGQGPKLLIQFQNNGVVDDSQLPKDRFSAERLKGVDSTLKIQPAKLEDSAVYLCASSFYPGGQVRAKNIQYFGAGTRLSVL.

V gene TRBV25-1 combines with J gene TRBJ1-1, with D possibly being TRBD1 (5 bases). Germline V lookup: CDR1 MGHDK, CDR2 SYGVNS. The CDR3 totals 12 residues. The V and J ends lost 6 bases and 4 bases respectively, with 9 bases between them. The CDR3 region has the DNA TGTGCCAGCAGCCGGGACCCCACTGAAGCTTTCTTT. It encodes CASSRDPTEAFF.

The chain has TRBV4-1 and TRBJ1-1, with D possibly matching TRBD1 (5 bases). The germline V and J ends were trimmed by 7 bases and 4 bases, with 19 bases remaining between them. Per the germline V gene, CDR1 is MGHRA and CDR2 is YSYEKL. The CDR3 totals 15 residues. The chain's CDR3 is CASNLYPGWGTEAFF. CDR3 sequence (DNA): TGCGCCAGCAACCTATACCCAGGGTGGGGCACTGAAGCTTTCTTT.

The CDR3 spells CASSQPGQDTEAFF. CDR3 DNA sequence: TGTGCCAGCAGTCAACCGGGACAAGACACTGAAGCTTTCTTT. V is TRBV6-5 and J is TRBJ1-1, with a possible D match to TRBD1 (6 bases). The CDR3 totals 14 residues. The V end was cut by 5 bases, the J end by 3 bases, with 13 bases between. From germline, CDR1 is MNHEY and CDR2 SVGAGI.

This sequence joins TRBV5-1 and TRBJ2-2; perhaps TRBD1 as D (6 bases). CDR1 and CDR2 (germline): SGHRS, YFSETQ. The length of the CDR3 is 20 residues. V was shortened by 0 bases and J by 3 bases, with 24 bases between the two germline ends. The CDR3 nucleotides are TGCGCCAGCAGCTTGGGATTCCGGACAGCCATTCCAAAGGACACCGGGGAGCTGTTTTTT. It encodes CASSLGFRTAIPKDTGELFF.

This chain links TRBV6-5 with TRBJ1-2, with D possibly being TRBD1 (5 bases). CDR3 length: 14 residues. V was trimmed by 5 bases and J by 0 bases, leaving 10 bases between them. Germline V lookup: CDR1 MNHEY, CDR2 SVGAGI. The CDR3 region is CASSQGGTNYGYTF. CDR3 sequence (DNA): TGTGCCAGCAGTCAGGGAGGGACTAACTATGGCTACACCTTC.

The chain has TRBV4-1 and TRBJ1-6; D may be TRBD1 (5 bases). V shed 0 bases and J shed 9 bases, with 12 bases lying between them. CDR3 length: 15 amino acids. CDR1 and CDR2 from the germline V gene are MGHRA and YSYEKL. DNA of the CDR3: TGCGCCAGCAGCCAAGACTCGGGGGTGGGTTCACCCCTCCACTTT. This translates into CASSQDSGVGSPLHF.

This clone was counted once. V and J are TRBV2 and TRBJ1-1; D possibly corresponds to TRBD1 (5 bases). CDR1 SNHLY and CDR2 FYNNEI come from the germline V gene. V lost 4 bases and J 1 base, leaving 10 bases between the germline ends. The length of the CDR3 is 14 residues. This CDR3 is CASSAGGSNTEAFF. The CDR3 coding sequence is TGTGCCAGCAGTGCGGGGGGGTCGAACACTGAAGCTTTCTTT.

The rearrangement joins TRBV24-1 to TRBJ1-2; D is uncertain. This CDR3 contains 10 residues. With 12 bases removed from V and 0 bases from J, the gap between germline ends came to 4 bases. The germline V gene has CDR1 KGHDR and CDR2 SFDVKD. In DNA form, the CDR3 reads TGTGCCCGGGCTAACTATGGCTACACCTTC. The encoded protein is CARANYGYTF.

This clone turned up a few times. The chain links TRBV5-4 to TRBJ2-2, with TRBD2 matching over 9 bases. From germline, CDR1 is SGHNT and CDR2 YYREEE (reference sequence). This CDR3 is 15 amino acids long. The V and J ends lost 8 bases and 4 bases, in that order; junction bases with no gene match: 9. The CDR3 here is CASNSGSGGTGELFF. The CDR3 region has the DNA TGTGCCAGTAATAGCGGGAGTGGAGGCACCGGGGAGCTGTTTTTT. The full variable domain, its missing parts supplied by reference TRBV5-4 and TRBJ2-2, is ETGVTQSPTHLIKTRGQQVTLRCSSQSGHNTVSWYQQALGQGPQFIFQYYREEENGRGNFPPRFSGLQFPNYSSELNVNALELDDSALYLCASNSGSGGTGELFFGEGSRLTVL.